This TCR beta chain was retrieved from a study of blood T cell repertoires in COVID-19 (dated by TCRdb to 2020 to 2022). As for the study more broadly: Samples covering the acute and convalescent phases of COVID-19 were provided by collaborators in the United States, Italy and Spain. The samples were drawn from the first 160 participants of the ongoing ImmuneRACE study and from 1,200 or so subjects provided by 6 global collaborators. The prospective study material was composed of cDNA or gDNA derived from T cells, B-cell-depleted T cells, or PBMCs. A freely available public database, intended as a resource for researchers studying the immune response to SARS-CoV-2, is where the repertoires were released. Nearly every sample came with metadata listing a de-identified subject ID, COVID-19 status, age in years and sex. The dataset comprised deeply sampled blood TCRbeta repertoires from subjects exposed to, actively infected with, or recovered from COVID-19. Where available, HLA class I and class II types were taken from metadata supplied by the sample provider and were not determined by assay-based typing. Study-level results and caveats: How much clinical and demographic metadata was included differed by source and by participant, and the metadata was provided uncurated.

Remarks on this clone: Its antigen remains unidentified. Base quality data are lacking; no much larger clone is found one base away.

The immunoSEQ Assay, a bias-controlled multiplex PCR, was used to amplify TCRbeta CDR3 regions from genomic DNA. Per the original workflow: Nucleated cell counts per sample were estimated from amplification of reference gene primers within the assay. Sequence reads were collapsed and filtered to measure the absolute abundance of every unique TCRbeta CDR3 rearrangement. For each sample, productive Simpson clonality was calculated as the square root of Simpson's diversity index over productive rearrangements. Sourced from immuneACCESS, this table was stored by TCRdb with only in-frame sequences that have V and J called. A share of the clones is absent; for the studies checked, an unresolved V gene accounts for under half, and the remainder has no known explanation. From that table come the V and J calls and clone size; the DNA was used to work out D and trimming. The sample contains some 230,000 clones, 80% to 90% of them found a single time. The ten largest clones add up to roughly 3% of the sample.

The CDR3 has 17 amino acids, counting the end cysteine and phenylalanine. CDR3 DNA only is kept here, 51 bases in frame from base 1. Reading the germline V gene (reference sequence) gives CDR1 SEHNR and CDR2 FQNEAQ. Trimmed from V: 4 bases; trimmed from J: 3 bases; junction bases lacking a gene match: 12. Participants in the prospective study were aged 18 to 89 years, lived in over 20 United States geographic areas, and enrolled through a virtual design. Cohort assignment in the prospective study relied on participant-reported clinical history from a screening survey and a study questionnaire. Mobile phlebotomists in the prospective study collected whole blood, serum and a nasopharyngeal or oropharyngeal swab from every participant. Participants in the prospective study had the option to provide additional blood draws and questionnaires over an approximately 2-month period. Before DNA extraction, blood samples from the prospective study were shipped at room temperature or frozen.

This receptor was obtained from a woman aged 18-29 years in a cohort exposed to, infected with or recovered from COVID-19 (not recorded which). The V and J segments used are TRBV7-9 and TRBJ2-1; a stretch of 7 junction bases matches TRBD1. Specimen: PBMCs or T cells enriched from blood (not recorded which). The DNA sequence is as follows: TGTGCCAGCAGCTCGTCCCGGGACAGTGGGTACTACAATGAGCAGTTCTTC. It encodes CASSSSRDSGYYNEQFF.